The text below deals with one T cell receptor (beta chain). Its matching antigen is unknown. It was CD45RO-negative cells, positively selected for CCR7, that made up naive CD8 cells, with terminally differentiated effector memory CD45RA+ cells excluded. The method was immunoSEQ multiplex PCR; TCRdb's version includes in-frame clones alone and lacks a portion of them. The table lists about 820,000 clones, 80% to 95% of them singletons. The CDR3 consists of 14 residues. Trimming removed 5 bases from V and 4 bases from J, with 11 bases in between. Germline values: CDR1 MDHEN, CDR2 SYDVKM. This entry is derived from a study of shared clonotypes between healthy human individuals. Study-level points and caveats: In contrast to clonotypes shared by all four donors, non-shared clonotypes had lower generation probabilities.

V gene TRBV28 combines with J gene TRBJ1-4; maybe TRBD1 (5 bases). The origin of this receptor is a man aged 25 to 40 in good health. The source material was naive CD8+ T cells sorted from blood. In nucleotides, the CDR3 is TGTGCCAGCAGTAACCGGGACGTTAATGAAAAACTGTTTTTT. Amino acids: CASSNRDVNEKLFF.